The 5 T cell receptor beta chains below all came from one sample that was sequenced in a study of Ad26.COV2.S vaccination and SARS-CoV-2 variants. TCRdb's copy holds only in-frame clones and misses some; the assay was immunoSEQ multiplex PCR. Of 300,000 to 400,000 clones in the sample, roughly nine tenths were seen once. Treatment specified: 15 to 20 received Ad26.COV2.S at low or high dose, single or two shots; 5 received placebo; per-sample allocation not given. Day 63 following the first vaccine or placebo injection was when the samples were taken. The sequencing used peripheral blood, collected in a trial of Ad26.COV2.S vaccine versus placebo. Every receptor here comes from a person aged 18-60 years who received the Ad26.COV2.S COVID-19 vaccine or a placebo.

This clone was seen once. The chain couples TRBV12-3 or TRBV12-4 to TRBJ1-2; D perhaps matches TRBD1 (5 bases). Trimming removed 6 bases from V and 0 bases from J, with 8 bases in between. The CDR3 runs to 13 residues. CDR3: CASRRGANYGYTF. In DNA form, the CDR3 reads TGTGCCAGCAGACGAGGGGCTAACTATGGCTACACCTTC.

The table lists this clone with a count of one. The chain is built from TRBV9 and TRBJ1-3, with unresolved D. This CDR3 has 15 amino acids. V dropped 2 bases and J dropped 8 bases, with 17 bases sitting between them. The germline gives CDR1 SGDLS, CDR2 YYNGEE. In DNA form, the CDR3 reads TGTGCCAGCAGCGTTGGGTGGGCAGGAGAATACACCATATATTTT. Amino acid sequence: CASSVGWAGEYTIYF. The entire variable domain, with the rest obtained from reference TRBV9 and TRBJ1-3, is as follows: DSGVTQTPKHLITATGQRVTLRCSPRSGDLSVYWYQQSLDQGLQFLIQYYNGEERAKGNILERFSAQQFPDLHSELNLSSLELGDSALYFCASSVGWAGEYTIYFGEGSWLTVV.

J is TRBJ2-3 and V is TRBV12-2; the D segment call TRBD2 is taken from the table without a DNA check. TRBV12-2 represents a pseudogene. The CDR3 runs 15 residues. The CDR3 nucleotides are TGTGCAAGTCGCTTAGCGCGGGAGAGCACAGATACGCAGTATTTT. Translation gives CASRLARESTDTQYF.

J is TRBJ1-2 and V is TRBV5-6; a possible D gene is TRBD1 (6 bases). Looked up from germline, CDR1 is SGHDT and CDR2 is YYEEEE. The CDR3 runs to 14 residues. Trimming took off 1 base at V and 4 bases at J, with 11 bases between the two ends. The CDR3 spells CASSLPDSRYGYTF. In DNA form, the CDR3 reads TGTGCCAGCAGCTTGCCGGACAGCCGCTATGGCTACACCTTC.

This chain links TRBV6-5 with TRBJ2-5; 7 nucleotides line up with TRBD1. This CDR3 has 14 residues. Germline lookup yields CDR1 MNHEY and CDR2 SVGAGI. Trimming removed 2 bases from V and 5 bases from J; junction bases left unmatched: 5. The CDR3 nucleotides are TGTGCCAGCAGTTACAGGGACAGACGGGAGACCCAGTACTTC. Encoded protein: CASSYRDRRETQYF.